A single sample is the source of the 10 T cell receptor beta chains below, sequenced in a study of T cell responses to AZD1222 COVID-19 vaccine. Profiling relied on immunoSEQ multiplex PCR, and the TCRdb table lists in-frame clones only, not all of them. The repertoire holds around 150,000 clones, with approximately 90% as singletons. Specimen: peripheral blood, collected 28 days after the second AZD1222 dose. These TCRs come from an adult who received the AZD1222 COVID-19 vaccine.

As regards this clone: Different DNA sequences within this sample yield the same CDR3. The V gene is TRBV5-1, the J gene TRBJ2-7; unclear D gene. The V and J ends lost 0 bases and 4 bases respectively, with 2 bases between them. This CDR3 is built from 11 residues. The germline V gene encodes CDR1 SGHRS and CDR2 YFSETQ. The CDR3 DNA reads as TGCGCCAGCAGCTTGGGTTACGAGCAGTACTTC. This codes for CASSLGYEQYF.

This clone was observed once. The chain couples TRBV5-5 to TRBJ1-5; no clear D gene. CDR1 SGHKS and CDR2 YYEKEE come from the germline V gene (reference sequence). The germline V and J ends were trimmed by 7 bases and 8 bases, with 13 bases remaining between them. The CDR3 contains 12 residues. CDR3 residues: CASGSPDKPQHF. The CDR3 coding sequence is TGTGCCAGCGGCTCTCCGGATAAGCCCCAGCATTTT.

The chain joins TRBV5-1 to TRBJ1-2, with a weak D call TRBD1 (5 bases). Germline V gene lookup returns CDR1 SGHRS and CDR2 YFSETQ. This CDR3 is 15 amino acids long. Trimming shortened V by 4 bases and J by 1 base, and 14 bases separated the two germline ends. CDR3 residues: CASSAYSDSNYGYTF. The CDR3 DNA sequence: TGCGCCAGCAGCGCCTACTCTGACAGTAACTATGGCTACACCTTC.

The rearrangement links TRBV7-8 to TRBJ1-5, with TRBD1 matching over 7 bases. The trim removed 5 bases at V and 5 bases at J, leaving 18 bases unmatched. Germline lookup yields CDR1 SGHVS and CDR2 FQNEAQ. CDR3 length: 18 residues. Here the CDR3 reads CASSRRTGRLRKDQPQHF. In DNA, the CDR3 is TGTGCCAGCAGCCGTAGGACAGGACGATTAAGGAAGGATCAGCCCCAGCATTTT.

The chain has TRBV4-1 and TRBJ2-1; either TRBD1 or TRBD2 may fit D (5 bases each). The CDR3 length is 13 residues. V lost 5 bases to trimming and J lost 7 bases, with 12 bases between them. In germline, CDR1 is MGHRA, CDR2 YSYEKL. The CDR3 DNA reads as TGCGCCAGCAGCAGAGGGGCTAGAAATGAGCAGTTCTTC. Translating gives CASSRGARNEQFF.

V and J are TRBV7-2 and TRBJ2-5; tentatively, D is TRBD1 or TRBD2 (6 bases each). The CDR3 covers 17 residues. Deletions cut 5 bases from V and 5 bases from J, with 24 bases between. CDR1 is SGHTA and CDR2 is FQGNSA in the germline V gene. Here the CDR3 reads CASSVGGTLLMWETQYF. DNA for the CDR3: TGTGCCAGCAGCGTAGGAGGGACATTGTTAATGTGGGAGACCCAGTACTTC. Based on the CDR3 plus reference TRBV7-2 and TRBJ2-5, the full variable domain is GAGVSQSPSNKVTEKGKDVELRCDPISGHTALYWYRQSLGQGLEFLIYFQGNSAPDKSGLPSDRFSAERTGGSVSTLTIQRTQQEDSAVYLCASSVGGTLLMWETQYFGPGTRLLVL.

The chain is built from TRBV5-8 and TRBJ2-2; no clear D gene. From germline, CDR1 is SGHTS and CDR2 YDEGEE. CDR3 length: 17 residues. Trimming cost V 0 bases and J 1 base, with 13 bases left between them. The CDR3 DNA is TGTGCCAGCAGCTTGGGGGGTAGTGGATTGAACACCGGGGAGCTGTTTTTT. The encoded protein is CASSLGGSGLNTGELFF.

The V call is TRBV6-6, the J call TRBJ2-2, with D hard to call. Germline V CDR1 and CDR2: MNHNY, SVGAGI (reference sequence). The CDR3 is 13 amino acids. Trimming removed 5 bases from V and 6 bases from J, with 10 bases in between. The CDR3 reads CASSGSRAGELFF. CDR3 sequence (DNA): TGTGCCAGCAGTGGTAGTAGGGCCGGGGAGCTGTTTTTT.

V and J are TRBV6-1 and TRBJ2-7; TRBD2 agrees at 7 bases. The V gene's germline CDR1 is MNHNS and CDR2 SASEGT. V dropped 1 base and J dropped 1; count of bases not matched to a gene: 4. CDR3 length: 15 amino acids. CDR3: CASSEGVSGSYEQYF. CDR3 sequence (DNA): TGTGCCAGCAGTGAAGGAGTTAGCGGGTCCTACGAGCAGTACTTC.

The chain recombines TRBV19 with TRBJ2-5; 11 nucleotides match TRBD2. The ends lost 6 bases at V and 4 bases at J; junction bases unmatched: 7. Germline CDR1 is LNHDA and CDR2 is SQIVND (reference sequence). CDR3 length equals 15 residues. CDR3 nucleotide sequence: TGTGCCAGTAGAAGACTAGCGGGGACGGGAGAGACCCAGTACTTC. It translates to CASRRLAGTGETQYF.